This T cell receptor (beta chain) was retrieved from a study of blood T cell repertoires in COVID-19. Study-level background: The United States, Italy and Spain provided the acute and convalescent COVID-19 samples.

Seattle participants joined during active infection and were tracked over time. V lost 7 bases to trimming and J lost 2 bases; unmatched junction nucleotides: 9. Per germline, CDR1 MNHEY and CDR2 SMNVEV (reference sequence). This CDR3 has 16 residues. This clone appeared a few times. How the authors handled the data: Reference gene primer amplification yielded estimated nucleated cell counts. Measured with immunoSEQ multiplex PCR; TCRdb has only the in-frame clones, and not every one. D and trimming were read from the DNA, whereas the V and J calls and clone size are those reported in that table. The sample holds some 180,000 clones, roughly 76% seen once.

V and J are TRBV27 and TRBJ2-3; TRBD1 matches 10 bases. The origin of this receptor is a woman between 35 and 50 years old with COVID-19, enrolled during active disease. The sample consisted of peripheral blood. CDR3 amino acids: CASTLSGTGATDTQYF. The DNA for the CDR3 is TGTGCCAGCACCCTTAGTGGGACAGGGGCCACAGATACGCAGTATTTT.